The 17 T cell receptor beta chains below were found in one sample sequenced in a study of blood T cell repertoires in COVID-19. Sequencing used immunoSEQ multiplex PCR; TCRdb keeps in-frame clones, though not all of them. This sample has 180,000 or so clones; 88% occur once, and the top ten carry roughly 1.6%. The source material was peripheral blood. Receptors were obtained from a man between 18 and 29 years old with active or convalescent COVID-19.

The V and J genes are TRBV6-2 or TRBV6-3 and TRBJ1-1, with 7 nucleotides matching TRBD1. The V gene's germline CDR1 is MNHEY and CDR2 SVGEGT. The junction had 3 bases not matched to a gene; V was cut back by 5 bases and J by 3 bases. This CDR3 is built from 13 residues. The CDR3 here is CASSDRDHTEAFF. In nucleotides, the CDR3 is TGTGCCAGCAGTGACAGGGATCACACTGAAGCTTTCTTT.

The chain joins TRBV2 to TRBJ2-6, with D hard to call. The CDR3 is 14 residues long. V shed 7 bases and J shed 0 bases, with 7 bases lying between them. CDR1 is SNHLY, CDR2 FYNNEI, per germline. The CDR3 bases are TGTGCCAGCAAATCGGTCTCTGGGGCCAACGTCCTGACTTTC. This encodes CASKSVSGANVLTF.

The chain recombines TRBV13 with TRBJ1-6; TRBD1 matches at 7 bases. The V and J ends lost 5 bases and 2 bases, in that order; junction bases with no gene match: 9. Per germline, CDR1 PRHDT and CDR2 FYEKMQ (reference sequence). The CDR3 runs to 17 residues. The CDR3 DNA sequence: TGTGCCAGCAGCCATAATTACAGGGGCACCTATAATTCACCCCTCCACTTT. This codes for CASSHNYRGTYNSPLHF.

This clone has only a few counts. The chain carries TRBV27 and TRBJ1-2; no clear D gene. The CDR3 is made up of 13 amino acids. The V end lost 6 bases, the J end lost 2 bases, and 10 bases lay between the germline ends. From germline, CDR1 is MNHEY and CDR2 SMNVEV (reference sequence). CDR3 nucleotides: TGTGCCAGCAGCGACACAGTAAACTATGGCTACACCTTC. It encodes CASSDTVNYGYTF.

The chain recombines TRBV6-5 with TRBJ1-1; D may be TRBD1 (5 bases). Per germline, CDR1 MNHEY and CDR2 SVGAGI. Trimming removed 6 bases at V and 4 bases at J, with 12 bases between. This CDR3 has 13 amino acids. CDR3 nucleotide sequence: TGTGCCAGCAGAGCAGGGTCGGGCACTGAAGCTTTCTTT. Translated: CASRAGSGTEAFF.

The chain employs TRBV30 and TRBJ2-7; maybe TRBD2 (6 bases). The length of the CDR3 is 13 residues. Trimming shortened V by 2 bases and J by 2 bases, and 10 bases separated the two germline ends. Germline V gives CDR1 GTSNPN, CDR2 SVGIG (reference sequence). Here the CDR3 reads CAWSRRDPYEQYF. DNA for the CDR3: TGTGCCTGGAGTCGGCGGGATCCCTACGAGCAGTACTTC.

The chain links TRBV24-1 to TRBJ1-1; the D gene is possibly TRBD1 (5 bases). Trimming removed 5 bases from V and 7 bases from J, with 10 bases in between. Germline V gene sequence: CDR1 KGHDR, CDR2 SFDVKD. The CDR3 is 12 amino acids. CDR3 residues: CATSVGGGEAFF. The CDR3 DNA is TGTGCCACCAGTGTCGGGGGGGGTGAAGCTTTCTTT.

The genes are TRBV3-1 (or the pseudogene TRBV3-2) and TRBJ2-2; tentative D call: TRBD2 (5 bases). This CDR3 has 17 residues. Trimming took off 0 bases at V and 4 bases at J, with 15 bases between the two ends. Germline V gives CDR1 LGHDT, CDR2 YNNKEL (reference sequence). The CDR3, as DNA: TGTGCCAGCAGCCAAGATCCCCCGGGGATAGGCACCGGGGAGCTGTTTTTT. The encoded protein is CASSQDPPGIGTGELFF.

The rearrangement uses TRBV3-1 (or the pseudogene TRBV3-2) and TRBJ2-5, with D hard to call. The germline V gene has CDR1 LGHDT and CDR2 YNNKEL (reference sequence). Trimming shortened V by 1 base and J by 6 bases, and 6 bases separated the two germline ends. The length of the CDR3 is 12 residues. This CDR3 reads CASSQVVKTQYF. CDR3 nucleotide sequence: TGTGCCAGCAGCCAAGTTGTAAAGACCCAGTACTTC.

The CDR3 DNA is TGTGCCAGCAGTGAAGCCATCTCTGGAAACACCATATATTTT. Protein sequence: CASSEAISGNTIYF. The V gene is TRBV2, the J gene TRBJ1-3; D gene ambiguous. Trimming removed 0 bases at V and 0 bases at J, with 3 bases between. CDR3 length equals 14 residues. From germline, CDR1 is SNHLY and CDR2 FYNNEI.

The chain couples TRBV19 to TRBJ1-2; TRBD1 is a possible D gene (5 bases). The V and J ends lost 4 bases and 3 bases respectively, with 9 bases between them. Germline CDR1 LNHDA, CDR2 SQIVND (reference sequence). The CDR3 extends over 13 amino acids. Here the CDR3 DNA reads TGTGCCAGTAGTACAGGGAACCACTATGGCTACACCTTC. Its translation is CASSTGNHYGYTF. The full variable domain, with the rest looked up from reference TRBV19 and TRBJ1-2, is DGGITQSPKYLFRKEGQNVTLSCEQNLNHDAMYWYRQDPGQGLRLIYYSQIVNDFQKGDIAEGYSVSREKKESFPLTVTSAQKNPTAFYLCASSTGNHYGYTFGSGTRLTVV.

The chain uses TRBV7-2 and TRBJ2-5; D possibly corresponds to TRBD2 (6 bases). The CDR3 is 18 residues long. CDR1 SGHTA and CDR2 FQGNSA come from the germline V gene. The V end was cut by 5 bases, the J end by 2 bases, with 24 bases between. The DNA of the CDR3 is TGTGCCAGCAGCCCTAGCGCGGGTGGTGCCGCATTTCAAGAGACCCAGTACTTC. Its translation is CASSPSAGGAAFQETQYF.

This clone was detected only a few times. The chain joins TRBV6-2 or TRBV6-3 to TRBJ2-3; 10 positions agree with TRBD2. In germline, CDR1 is MNHEY, CDR2 SVGEGT. Trimming took 0 bases from V and 1 from J; bases not matched to a gene: 1. CDR3 length equals 16 residues. This chain's CDR3 is CASSYSSGGGTDTQYF. CDR3 nucleotides: TGTGCCAGCAGTTACTCGAGCGGGGGGGGCACAGATACGCAGTATTTT.

In DNA form, the CDR3 reads TGTGCCAGCAGTCCGCGGACAGGTTGGGAGACCCAGTACTTC. It is translated as CASSPRTGWETQYF. The chain employs TRBV27 and TRBJ2-5; TRBD1 matches 7 bases. V was clipped by 5 bases and J by 5 bases; unmatched bases: 8. Germline-derived CDR1 and CDR2 are MNHEY and SMNVEV (reference sequence). This CDR3 comprises 14 residues.

The genes are TRBV5-5 and TRBJ1-2; 8 positions match TRBD1. CDR3 length: 15 residues. The germline V gene encodes CDR1 SGHKS and CDR2 YYEKEE (reference sequence). V lost 0 bases, J lost 1 base, and 2 bases stayed unmatched. The CDR3 DNA sequence: TGTGCCAGCAGCTTGGCGACAGGGGATAACTATGGCTACACCTTC. Residues: CASSLATGDNYGYTF.

The J gene is TRBJ2-7, the V gene TRBV11-3; the D gene is possibly TRBD2 (6 bases). The CDR3 runs 14 residues. Germline CDR1 reads SGHNT; CDR2 reads YENEEA. Trimming stripped 2 bases from V and 4 bases from J, with 12 bases between. The CDR3 spells CASSLNGGRYEQYF. CDR3 nucleotides: TGTGCCAGCAGCTTAAACGGGGGTAGGTACGAGCAGTACTTC.

The chain employs TRBV7-9 and TRBJ2-3; 16 bases line up with TRBD2. J was trimmed by 4 bases and V by 4 bases; bases with no gene match: 2. The germline V gene encodes CDR1 SEHNR and CDR2 FQNEAQ (reference sequence). The CDR3 extends over 16 amino acids. CDR3 coding DNA: TGTGCCAGCAGCTCGGGACTAGCGGGAGGGTCAGATACGCAGTATTTT. This gives the protein CASSSGLAGGSDTQYF.